The 9 T cell receptor beta chains in this list originate from one sample, sequenced in a study of blood T cells in healthy people across ages. A J-beta primer mix and a sample-barcoded 5' primer were used in a second PCR of about 7 to 12 cycles. One entry per CDR3 protein, called by TCRdb with MiXCR from the 5' RACE reads. Seen here are more than 1 million distinct CDR3 sequences, under 45% observed once, and the top ten hold over 15%. The sequenced sample consisted of blood. These receptors came from a woman between 55 and 75 years old in good health.

This clonotype was observed a handful of times. This chain connects TRBV20-1 to TRBJ2-5; TRBD1 or TRBD2 may be the D gene (5 bases each). Germline V lookup: CDR1 DFQATT, CDR2 SNEGSKA (reference sequence). Trimming cost V 3 bases and J 4 bases, with 12 bases left between them. This CDR3 spans 13 amino acids. As DNA, the CDR3 is TGCAGTGCTAGCGGAGGACATGGAGAGACCCAGTACTTC. Translated, it gives CSASGGHGETQYF.

CDR3 region: CASSQDLSGSGPNEQYF. As DNA, the CDR3 is TGCGCCAGCAGCCAAGATCTCAGCGGGAGTGGGCCCAATGAGCAGTACTTC. This chain connects TRBV4-1 to TRBJ2-4, with 8 bases matching TRBD2. CDR3 size: 17 residues. With 0 bases clipped from V and 13 bases from J, the junction kept 17 bases outside the gene matches. Germline V gives CDR1 MGHRA, CDR2 YSYEKL.

This clonotype was seen a few times. The chain uses TRBV12-3 or TRBV12-4 and TRBJ2-5; D possibly corresponds to TRBD2 (7 bases). This CDR3 spans 13 amino acids. V lost 6 bases and J lost 4, with 12 bases in between. CDR3 bases: TGTGCCAGCAGCGCGGGGGCCGGAGAGACCCAGTACTTC. Amino acid sequence: CASSAGAGETQYF.

The chain carries TRBV20-1 and TRBJ1-2; 9 nucleotides match TRBD1. CDR3 length equals 15 residues. Germline lookup yields CDR1 DFQATT and CDR2 SNEGSKA (reference sequence). The ends lost 6 bases at V and 1 base at J; junction bases unmatched: 9. CDR3 in DNA: TGCAGTGCAACACCACCGGACAGGGGTAACTATGGCTACACCTTC. Translation: CSATPPDRGNYGYTF.

This sequence joins TRBV12-3 or TRBV12-4 and TRBJ2-5, with 10 positions matching TRBD2. The CDR3 has 12 amino acids. Trimming at V came to 6 bases and at J to 7 bases, leaving 2 bases not matched to a gene. The chain's CDR3 is CASRSSGGTQYF. CDR3 coding DNA: TGTGCCAGCAGGTCTAGCGGGGGGACCCAGTACTTC.

The J gene is TRBJ2-5, the V gene TRBV13; D remains ambiguous. Germline CDR1 is PRHDT and CDR2 is FYEKMQ (reference sequence). With 0 bases removed from V and 6 bases from J, the gap between germline ends came to 5 bases. The CDR3 length is 12 residues. In DNA, the CDR3 is TGTGCCAGCAGCTTAGGCCGGAAGACCCAGTACTTC. This translates into CASSLGRKTQYF.

This clonotype was picked up one time. The chain links TRBV12-3 or TRBV12-4 to TRBJ2-1; 7 nucleotides match TRBD2. This CDR3 has 18 amino acids. The J segment lost 7 bases and the V segment lost 7 bases, leaving 22 bases of the junction unmatched. The CDR3 loop reads CASTKFETFVAGTNEQFF. CDR3 nucleotides: TGTGCCAGCACTAAATTTGAGACCTTTGTAGCGGGCACGAATGAGCAGTTCTTC.

The chain is built from TRBV30 and TRBJ2-5; D might be TRBD1 (5 bases). The J call is in doubt because the DNA end fits TRBJ2-7 better. Per the germline V gene, CDR1 is GTSNPN and CDR2 is SVGIG (reference sequence). The CDR3 covers 13 residues. Here the CDR3 DNA reads TGTGCCTGGAGTGTAGGGGCTGTGTACGAGCAGTACTTC. It specifies CAWSVGAVYEQYF.

This clonotype showed up just a few times. The chain carries TRBV18 and TRBJ1-5, with D uncertain. V was pared by 6 bases and J by 1 base, with 10 bases between. Germline CDR1 reads KGHSH; CDR2 reads LQKENI. This CDR3 is 14 amino acids long. In DNA, the CDR3 is TGTGCCAGCTCCCCCTCGGGGAGCAATCAGCCCCAGCATTTT. Translation gives CASSPSGSNQPQHF.